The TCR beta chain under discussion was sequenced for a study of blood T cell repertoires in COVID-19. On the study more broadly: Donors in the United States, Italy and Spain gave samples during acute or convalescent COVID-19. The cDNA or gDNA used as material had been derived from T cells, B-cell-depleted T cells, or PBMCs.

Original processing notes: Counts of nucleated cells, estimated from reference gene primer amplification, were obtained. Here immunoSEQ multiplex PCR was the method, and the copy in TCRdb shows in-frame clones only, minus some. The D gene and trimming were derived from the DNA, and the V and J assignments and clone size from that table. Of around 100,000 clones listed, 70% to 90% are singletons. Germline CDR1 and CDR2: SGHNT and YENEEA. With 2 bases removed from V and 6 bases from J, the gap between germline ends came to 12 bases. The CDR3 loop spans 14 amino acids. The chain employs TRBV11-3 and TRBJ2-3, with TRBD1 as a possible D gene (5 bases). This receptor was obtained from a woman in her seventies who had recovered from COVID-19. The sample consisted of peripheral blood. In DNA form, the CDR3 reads TGTGCCAGCAGCTTACTGACAGCCCCGGATACGCAGTATTTT. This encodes CASSLLTAPDTQYF.